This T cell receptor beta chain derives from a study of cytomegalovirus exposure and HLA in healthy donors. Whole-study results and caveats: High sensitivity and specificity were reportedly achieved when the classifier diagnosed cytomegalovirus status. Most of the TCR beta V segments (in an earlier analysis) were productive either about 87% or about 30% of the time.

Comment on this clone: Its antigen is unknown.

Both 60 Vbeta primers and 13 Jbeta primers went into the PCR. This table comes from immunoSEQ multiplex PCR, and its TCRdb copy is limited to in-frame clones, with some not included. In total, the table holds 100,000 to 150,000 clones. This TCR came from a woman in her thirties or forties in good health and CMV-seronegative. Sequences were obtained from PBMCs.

CDR3 residues: CASSWATGGIQPQHF. In DNA form, the CDR3 reads TGTGCCAGCAGTTGGGCGACAGGGGGGATTCAGCCCCAGCATTTT. The rearrangement joins TRBV28 to TRBJ1-5, with 9 nucleotides matching TRBD1. The CDR3 totals 15 residues. V shed 4 bases and J 6 bases; nucleotides not matched to a gene: 7. Germline V lookup: CDR1 MDHEN, CDR2 SYDVKM.